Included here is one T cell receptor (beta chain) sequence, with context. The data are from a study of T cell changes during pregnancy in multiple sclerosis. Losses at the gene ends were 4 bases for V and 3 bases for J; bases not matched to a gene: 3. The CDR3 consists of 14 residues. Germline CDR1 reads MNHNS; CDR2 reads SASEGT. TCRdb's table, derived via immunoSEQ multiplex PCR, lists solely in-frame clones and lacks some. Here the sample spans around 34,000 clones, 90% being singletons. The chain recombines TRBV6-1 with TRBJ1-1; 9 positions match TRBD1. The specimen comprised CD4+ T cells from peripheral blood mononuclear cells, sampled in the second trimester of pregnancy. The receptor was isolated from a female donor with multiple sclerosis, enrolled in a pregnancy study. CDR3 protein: CASSGTGAYTEAFF. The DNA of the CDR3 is TGTGCCAGCAGTGGGACAGGGGCGTACACTGAAGCTTTCTTT.